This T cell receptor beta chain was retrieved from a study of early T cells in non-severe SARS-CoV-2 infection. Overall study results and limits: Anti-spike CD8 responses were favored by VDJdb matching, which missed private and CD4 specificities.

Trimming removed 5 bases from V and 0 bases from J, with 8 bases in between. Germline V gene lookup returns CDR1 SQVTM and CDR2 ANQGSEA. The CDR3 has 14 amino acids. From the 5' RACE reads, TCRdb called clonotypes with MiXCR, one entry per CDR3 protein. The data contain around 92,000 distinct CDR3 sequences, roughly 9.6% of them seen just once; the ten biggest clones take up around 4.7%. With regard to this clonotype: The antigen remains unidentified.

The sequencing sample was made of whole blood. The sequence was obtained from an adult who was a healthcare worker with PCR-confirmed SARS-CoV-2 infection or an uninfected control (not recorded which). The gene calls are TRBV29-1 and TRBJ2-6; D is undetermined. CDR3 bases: TGCAGCGTTCTGCACAGCTCTGGGGCCAACGTCCTGACTTTC. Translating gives CSVLHSSGANVLTF.